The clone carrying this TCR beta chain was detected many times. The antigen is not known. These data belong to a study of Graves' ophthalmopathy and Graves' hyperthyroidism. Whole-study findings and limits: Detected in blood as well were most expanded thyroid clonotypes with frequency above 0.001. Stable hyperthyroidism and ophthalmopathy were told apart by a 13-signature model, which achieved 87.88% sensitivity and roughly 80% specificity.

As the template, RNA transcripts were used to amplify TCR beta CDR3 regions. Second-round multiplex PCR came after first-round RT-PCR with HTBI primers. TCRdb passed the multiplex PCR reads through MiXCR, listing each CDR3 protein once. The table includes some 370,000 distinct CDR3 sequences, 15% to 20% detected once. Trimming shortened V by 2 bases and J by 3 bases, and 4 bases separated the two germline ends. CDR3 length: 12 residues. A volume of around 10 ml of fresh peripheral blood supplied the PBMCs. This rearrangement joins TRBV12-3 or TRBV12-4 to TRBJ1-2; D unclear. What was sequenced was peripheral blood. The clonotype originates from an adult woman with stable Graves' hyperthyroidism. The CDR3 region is CASSLPDYGYTF. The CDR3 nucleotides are TGTGCCAGCAGTTTACCCGACTATGGCTACACCTTC.